A single TCR beta chain is shown here with its context. Its binding antigen is unknown. Per-base quality was not reported, and no clone a single base away is much larger than it. The data are from a study of cytomegalovirus exposure and HLA in healthy donors (dated by TCRdb to between 2016 and 2019). Describing the broader study: According to an earlier analysis of 550 to 750 of the donors, about 170 million T cells yielded over 90 million unique TCR beta sequences and about 280 Gb of sequence data. Every discovery cohort repertoire had been produced on one sequencing platform. To predict cytomegalovirus infection status, the study combined high-throughput TCR immunosequencing, statistical association of individual TCRs with disease status, and machine learning. In the later analysis, no new phenotypic data were used to find candidate immune exposures; instead, reliance was placed on TCR beta sequences and their occurrence across donors. A separate validation cohort of 90 to 150 different subjects was used in addition to the approximately 700-subject first cohort. Both class I and class II loci were covered by HLA typing, at four-digit resolution. Donor age, sex, ethnicity and CMV serostatus were compiled together with the repertoire data. Among some 410 genotyped donors of the cohort, an average of about 240,000 unique TCR beta nucleotide sequences were sequenced per donor, around 18% of them non-productive. A later genetic analysis used genome-wide SNP genotypes for about 55% of the 666 donors, treating that subset as a discovery cohort. In a later analysis, previously published TCR beta repertoires from roughly 710 donors were re-analyzed and high-resolution HLA genotyping was added so that TCR occurrence patterns could be studied. Typing coverage varied by locus: 629-630 donors for A, B, C, DRB1 and DQB1; under 550 for DQA1; around 610 for DPA1; some 470 for DPB1. The study aimed to test whether cataloging public T cell receptors could reveal signatures of past pathogen exposure. Four to six DR-DQ haplotypes were handled as single units for association and clustering, since linkage in the cohort was strong. The study used immunosequencing to profile the T cell repertoires of 670 or so subjects and linked those repertoires to cytomegalovirus serostatus. Of the roughly 400 genotyped donors, roughly 76% were placed in the genetic ancestry cluster associated with self-reported Caucasian donors. About 310 gigabases of sequencing data and tens of millions of unique TCR sequences were included in an early release covering over 600 HLA-typed donors. To decide whether each TCR beta V gene segment behaved as functional or pseudogenic, an earlier analysis of nearly 600 of the donors relied on high-throughput TCR beta sequencing. General findings and caveats noted by the study authors: In a later genetic analysis, a missense DCLRE1C variant was associated with V-gene and J-gene trimming of TCR beta chains, and the association was replicated in an independent cohort. A further reported finding was that TCR beta sequences accurately predicted the HLA-A and HLA-B alleles for most subjects in the first cohort. In a later analysis, HLA-associated TCR beta chains showed more clonal expansion and lower generation probabilities than non-associated chains that were equally common. A later genetic analysis reported fewer N-insertions in productive TCRs among donors in an Asian-associated ancestry cluster than the 666-donor mean. The authors suggested that the approach could potentially be generalized to other disease states and immunological phenotypes. Because HLA typing was unavailable for some donors at each locus, only the typed subset was used in association tests. A few of the identified cytomegalovirus-associated TCR beta chains were confirmed in vitro to be specific for cytomegalovirus antigens. The classifier was reported to diagnose cytomegalovirus status with high specificity and sensitivity in both the original and validation cohorts. Linkage disequilibrium might explain the correlated functional status among segregating V segments, but an unknown experimental factor could not be excluded. Several of the top co-occurrence clusters appeared to be linked to parvovirus B19, influenza, CMV and Epstein-Barr virus, according to a later analysis. The study gave a list of over 150 TCR beta chains associated with cytomegalovirus. An earlier analysis of approximately 540 of the donors showed that most TCR beta V segments appeared in productive rearrangements either about 87% or about 30% of the time, which broadly matched IMGT annotations. Sequencing depth was assumed to be roughly uniform across donors in the presence/absence analyses, though that assumption may not hold. Strong co-occurrence of HLA alleles, especially DR and DQ, made assigning TCR associations to individual alleles difficult. Across donors, most TCR sequences were observed very rarely, whereas some public TCRs were present in many individuals. In a later analysis, some 18,000 TCR beta sequences were associated with specific HLA alleles at a false discovery rate of 0.05. A cluster of highly shared sequence variants was judged likely to be a technical artifact of the sequencing pipeline. According to a later analysis, TCR association rates differed among HLA loci, with DRB1 alleles showing the most associated TCRs and HLA-C alleles showing the fewest. Some IMGT-functional V segments, including TRBV6-2 and TRBV6-3, could not be told apart with the 87-base-pair reads, so those segments were excluded. The earlier analysis of about 600 of the donors excluded about 16 rarely observed V segments, including chromosome 9 orphons, because counts were too low. The only immune exposure information available for the cohort was CMV serostatus. According to a later analysis, most CMV-associated TCR beta chains appeared to be HLA-restricted, and the HLA associations seemed to be driven largely by CMV exposure. In this cohort, only TCR beta chains were sequenced, and detectable features were limited by the absence of alpha or paired-chain data.

The library was produced with the immunoSEQ multiplex PCR assay. For the multiplex PCR, a mixture combining 60 forward primers for TCR Vbeta segments and 13 reverse primers for TCR Jbeta segments was used. The CDR3 region of rearranged TCR beta genes was amplified from genomic DNA with a multiplex PCR assay. Amplified TCR beta libraries were sequenced as 87-base-pair reads on the Illumina HiSeq System. The study's processing was this. A later analysis counted approximately 84 million unique TCR beta chains across the 666 repertoires, and 9.5 million to 11 million of these chains were shared by at least two donors. A nearest-neighbor algorithm error-corrected the raw reads and collapsed the reads into unique sequences, merging closely related sequences to remove PCR and sequencing errors. V, D and J gene segments were assigned by aligning CDR3 sequences to IMGT reference sequences. Each retained sequence needed at least a six-nucleotide match to both a V gene segment and a J gene segment. A rearrangement counted as productive if the CDR3 had no stop codons and remained in frame with V and J, and every other rearrangement counted as non-productive. Following IMGT convention, CDR3 was defined as the stretch from the second conserved V-encoded cysteine up to the conserved J-encoded phenylalanine. The earlier analysis of about 620 of the donors excluded sequences that lacked an unambiguous match to a single V gene segment. In an earlier analysis of some 590 of the donors, a V segment was called functional when productive rearrangements were above 56.7%, and segregating when the standard deviation between donors exceeded 5%. A statistical classification framework was built to diagnose cytomegalovirus status from the catalog of TCR beta chain sequences. A later analysis assigned V and J genes by comparing TCR nucleotide sequences with IMGT/GENE-DB human TR gene sequences. In a later analysis, CDR3 sequences and most-parsimonious VDJ recombination scenarios were assigned using the TCRdist pipeline. In a later analysis, each TCR beta chain was defined by its CDR3 amino acid sequence together with its V-gene family, and reads lacking a unique V-gene family were excluded. A later analysis removed 592 highly shared, low-generation-probability nucleotide sequences to deal with suspected cross-contamination and a sequencing artifact. A later analysis calculated a clonal expansion index for each public chain from normalized within-repertoire ranks of inferred template counts. In a later analysis, generation probabilities were computed using a VDJ recombination model fitted to out-of-frame rearrangements, and the results were checked against IGoR. A later analysis scored TCR-TCR, TCR-HLA and TCR-CMV co-occurrence with hypergeometric tests, applying a repertoire-size bias correction to TCR pairs. False discovery rates were estimated in a later analysis by permuting HLA or CMV assignments 20 times. In a later analysis, co-occurring TCRs were grouped using DBSCAN, with TCRdist sequence similarity added in when clustering inside HLA-allele-positive subsets. Repertoires with fewer than 30,000 or more than 120,000 public chains were left out of co-occurrence clustering, as were five repertoires with anomalous nucleotide sharing. The clones in this table, taken by TCRdb from immuneACCESS, are in-frame only. Not every clone is retained; where verified, under half of the shortfall comes from an unresolved V gene, and the cause of the rest is unknown. The V and J calls and clone size were taken over from that table, and D and trimming were inferred from the DNA. The sample yields about 150,000 clones; 55% to 70% were counted once. In total, the top ten clones hold roughly 7% of the sample.

The cohort consisted of approximately 670 healthy bone marrow donors. Cohort members were all nominally healthy when sampled, although unrecorded immune exposures were likely present. The donor was CMV seropositive and belonged to the group of 250 to 300 seropositive cohort members. A peripheral blood sample was collected from each donor, and TCR beta sequencing was performed on peripheral blood mononuclear cells. Genomic DNA extraction from the blood cell samples was performed with the Qiagen DNeasy Blood Extraction Kit. Spanning cysteine to phenylalanine, the CDR3 consists of 15 amino acids. Only the CDR3 DNA stays, 45 bases, in frame from base 1. V and J are trimmed by 6 bases and 0 bases, and the gene matches miss 2 bases of the junction. CDR1 and CDR2 were assigned from the germline V gene (reference sequence) as MNHEY and SMNVEV.

This chain is built from TRBV27 and TRBJ2-1, with 10 bases matching TRBD2. Sample: PBMCs. The origin of this receptor is a woman in her sixties in good health and CMV-seropositive. CDR3 region: CASRLAGSSYNEQFF. At the DNA level, the sequence is TGTGCCAGCAGACTAGCGGGAAGCTCCTACAATGAGCAGTTCTTC.